The rows below give T cell receptor beta chains drawn from one sample of a study of shared clonotypes between healthy human individuals. Produced via immunoSEQ multiplex PCR; TCRdb's table is partial and in-frame only. The sample has under 1,900,000 clones; about 98.5% are singletons. Sequenced input: naive CD4+ T cells sorted from blood. These receptors all come from a man aged 30 to 39 in good health. Each CDR3 is given with its conserved first and last residue. A D gene is named only where the DNA matches it firmly. Expanded clones are given a class, and other clones once, few, many or no size at all.

v_call	d_call	j_call	clone_size	cdr3_nt	cdr3_aa
TRBV18	NA	TRBJ1-5	NA	TGTGCCAGCTCACCAACAGGTACAATCTTTTCGGGCCAGCCCCAGCATTTT	CASSPTGTIFSGQPQHF
TRBV4-3	NA	TRBJ1-3	NA	TGCGCCAGCAGCCATCAACGCACCGGGACCTCTGGAAACACCATATATTTT	CASSHQRTGTSGNTIYF
TRBV30	NA	TRBJ1-4	NA	TGTGCCTGGAGTGCGATCGGATCAAGGGGCGCAACTAATGAAAAACTGTTTTTT	CAWSAIGSRGATNEKLFF
TRBV5-6	NA	TRBJ2-3	NA	TGTGCCAGCACCCTGGGGGTCTCCAGCACAGATACGCAGTATTTT	CASTLGVSSTDTQYF
TRBV5-1	NA	TRBJ1-2	NA	TGCGCCAGCAGCTTGGATCGGGCAGGGAGCAGGGTGGGCTACACCTTC	CASSLDRAGSRVGYTF
TRBV27	TRBD1	TRBJ2-5	NA	TGTGCCAGCAGTGCTGGACAGGGCCTTCAAGAGACCCAGTACTTC	CASSAGQGLQETQYF
TRBV15	NA	TRBJ2-5	NA	TGTGCCACCAGCAGAGATCGCGGAAACAGGGTAGGGAAAGAGACCCAGTACTTC	CATSRDRGNRVGKETQYF
TRBV18	TRBD1	TRBJ2-7	NA	TGTGCCAGCTCACCGACTACAGGGGAGTACGAGCAGTACTTC	CASSPTTGEYEQYF
TRBV5-1	NA	TRBJ2-3	once	TGCGCCAGCAGCTTGGAGCTAGGTGGAGATACGCAGTATTTT	CASSLELGGDTQYF
TRBV5-1	NA	TRBJ2-7	NA	TGCGCCAGCAGCTTGGTGGGTACCTACGAGCAGTACTTC	CASSLVGTYEQYF
TRBV7-9	NA	TRBJ1-2	NA	TGTGCCAGCAGCTTAGCTGGGCTGGGAGACTATGGCTACACCTTC	CASSLAGLGDYGYTF
TRBV9	NA	TRBJ1-1	NA	TGTGCCAGCAGCGTAGGTACAGGGTACACTGAAGCTTTCTTT	CASSVGTGYTEAFF
TRBV7-2	NA	TRBJ2-2	NA	TGTGCCAGCAGCTTAGCGCGAGGGGCAGATCTGCCCGGGGAGCTGTTTTTT	CASSLARGADLPGELFF
TRBV27	NA	TRBJ1-4	once	TGTGCCAGCAGTTTAACAGGGATTAATGAAAAACTGTTTTTT	CASSLTGINEKLFF
TRBV6-6	NA	TRBJ2-2	NA	TGTGCCAGCAGTTACACGACCGGGGAGCTGTTTTTT	CASSYTTGELFF
TRBV11-2	NA	TRBJ2-5	NA	TGTGCCAGCAGCTTTTCTCAAGAGACCCAGTACTTC	CASSFSQETQYF
TRBV20-1	NA	TRBJ1-1	NA	TGCAGTGGTTCGAGAGAAACTGAAGCTTTCTTT	CSGSRETEAFF
TRBV19	TRBD1	TRBJ2-2	NA	TGTGCCAGTAGTATTTCAGGGGGCTTCACCGGGGAGCTGTTTTTT	CASSISGGFTGELFF
TRBV27	TRBD2	TRBJ2-1	NA	TGTGCCAGCAGTTCCGTTCTTCTAGCGGGAGTCCCCAATGAGCAGTTCTTC	CASSSVLLAGVPNEQFF
TRBV9	NA	TRBJ2-3	NA	TGTGCCAGCAGCGACACCCTCACTGGCGCCGGCACAGATACGCAGTATTTT	CASSDTLTGAGTDTQYF
TRBV19	TRBD1	TRBJ1-5	NA	TGTGCCAGTAGTATGACAGGGGACCTATATAGCAATCAGCCCCAGCATTTT	CASSMTGDLYSNQPQHF
TRBV5-1	TRBD1	TRBJ2-2	NA	TGCGCCAGCAGCTTGAGAACAGGGGAGACCGGGGAGCTGTTTTTT	CASSLRTGETGELFF
TRBV6-6	NA	TRBJ1-5	NA	TGTGCCAGCAGTCGGGATAGCAATCAGCCCCAGCATTTT	CASSRDSNQPQHF
TRBV18	NA	TRBJ2-7	NA	TGTGCCAGCTCACCAAACCAGAACGAGCAGTACTTC	CASSPNQNEQYF
TRBV29-1	TRBD1	TRBJ2-3	NA	TGCAGCGTCGTCGGGACAGCTTCGACAGATACGCAGTATTTT	CSVVGTASTDTQYF
TRBV25-1	NA	TRBJ1-2	once	TGTGCCAGCAGTGCCCTAGATGGCTACACCTTC	CASSALDGYTF
TRBV19	NA	TRBJ2-1	NA	TGTGCCAGTAGTATGTTTCGGGATGAGCAGTTCTTC	CASSMFRDEQFF
TRBV5-6	NA	TRBJ2-7	NA	TGTGCCAGCAGCCTGAGGTACGAGCAGTACTTC	CASSLRYEQYF
TRBV5-1	TRBD2	TRBJ2-2	NA	TGCGCCAGCAGCCCGATTCTACTAGCGGGAGGCACCGGGGAGCTGTTTTTT	CASSPILLAGGTGELFF
TRBV13	TRBD2	TRBJ2-7	NA	TGTGCCAGCAGCTTAGAGCGGGGCTACGAGCAGTACTTC	CASSLERGYEQYF
TRBV28	NA	TRBJ2-1	NA	TGTGCCAGCAGTTTTGATGAGCAGTTCTTC	CASSFDEQFF
TRBV5-1	TRBD2	TRBJ2-5	NA	TGCGCCAGCAGCCCGAATGGGCTAGCGGGGGTATCCCAAGAGACCCAGTACTTC	CASSPNGLAGVSQETQYF
TRBV10-1	NA	TRBJ2-7	NA	TGCGCCAGCAGTGTTGGAGCAGAAGGCTACGAGCAGTACTTC	CASSVGAEGYEQYF
TRBV5-1	TRBD2	TRBJ2-1	NA	TGCGCCAGCAGCTTGGGCGGGAGCTATGAGCAGTTCTTC	CASSLGGSYEQFF
TRBV27	NA	TRBJ2-7	NA	TGTGCCAGCAGTACGGGGTCCTCCTACGAGCAGTACTTC	CASSTGSSYEQYF
TRBV14	TRBD2	TRBJ2-7	NA	TGTGCCAGCAGCCAGCCGGGACTAGCGGGAGTGGTGCAGTACTTC	CASSQPGLAGVVQYF
TRBV5-6	NA	TRBJ1-5	NA	TGTGCCAGCAGCCAATGGGTACAGACTGGGCCCCAGCATTTT	CASSQWVQTGPQHF
TRBV9	TRBD2	TRBJ2-3	NA	TGTGCCAGCAGCTCGAGATGGGGACTAGCGGGAGACGGGACGCAGTATTTT	CASSSRWGLAGDGTQYF
TRBV4-2	NA	TRBJ2-3	NA	TGTGCCAGCAGCCAAGGGAGCCGAAAGGGTGATACGCAGTATTTT	CASSQGSRKGDTQYF
TRBV19	NA	TRBJ1-2	NA	TGTGCCAGTAGTATCCGCGGGGGTGTTGGCACCTTC	CASSIRGGVGTF